A selection of T cell receptor beta chains follows, all from one sample in a study of cytomegalovirus exposure and HLA in healthy donors. The method was immunoSEQ multiplex PCR; TCRdb's version includes in-frame clones alone and lacks a portion of them. Of around 260,000 clones listed, 75% to 85% are singletons. The sample was PBMCs. These receptors were obtained from a girl aged 2-10 years in good health and CMV-seronegative. Both conserved end residues are part of each CDR3. D genes are given only for firm matches.

v_gene	d_gene	CDR3aa
TRBV11-2	.	CASSLSGPSTDTQYF
TRBV7-6	.	CASSSPGNTEAFF
TRBV5-1	TRBD2	CASSWGRGAGGGEQYF
TRBV7-6	.	CASSPFRGNEKLFF
TRBV19	TRBD1	CASIYRGNTEAFF
TRBV27	.	CASRRDSTEAFF
TRBV6-5	.	CASGFQRSSYEQYF
TRBV15	TRBD2	CATSSPYTGGPETQYF
TRBV5-1	TRBD2	CASSFSGRPGGEQFF
TRBV5-1	.	CASSLPGSHEQYF
TRBV19	TRBD2	CASSISSGRGNTGELFF
TRBV7-6	TRBD2	CASSLSLAGVQTQYF
TRBV13	.	CASSSVMGGYNEQFF
TRBV19	TRBD2	CASSLLAGVFSEQFF
TRBV11-2	TRBD2	CASSLDGGGDQYF
TRBV6-6	TRBD1	CASSLDRATEAFF
TRBV7-7	TRBD2	CASSLAKIAGGPSGAQYF
TRBV27	TRBD1	CASSTGTGEYEQYF
TRBV30	.	CAWSAGSGANVLTF
TRBV9	TRBD1	CASSRSGQGNYNEQFF
TRBV7-2	TRBD2	CASSSRTSGRGTYNEQFF
TRBV5-4	.	CASSELRLTGSYNEQFF
TRBV2	.	CASSHSGNTEAFF
TRBV9	.	CASSEEDSWNEKLFF
TRBV2	TRBD2	CASQLAEASYEQYF
TRBV2	.	CASSVGGTHQPQHF
TRBV15	.	CATSSPRPSGQPQHF
TRBV13	.	CASSLRAYKSTDTQYF
TRBV28	TRBD2	CASSPSGREETQYF
TRBV7-3	.	CASSLDYQETQYF
TRBV4-2	TRBD2	CASARETSGSTNTGELFF
TRBV7-9	.	CASSLKFWTGRDEQYF
TRBV6-5	.	CASSYSTVAVGYTF
TRBV5-4	.	CASSSGFLNTEAFF
TRBV6-1	.	CASKPTGGNTEAFF
TRBV5-1	.	CASSERSGPNTGELFF
TRBV19	TRBD2	CASRGNLAGSSYNEQFF
TRBV2	.	CASRKAGQLNSEAFF
TRBV27	TRBD1	CASSPGQGYNEQFF
TRBV7-9	.	CASSWLADSDKETQYF
TRBV29-1	.	CSVEDGSSGNTIYF
TRBV5-8	.	CASSLGGRGGSYAEAFF
TRBV19	TRBD1	CASTGTGGRKETQYF
TRBV9	TRBD2	CASSVDSRGTSGSLTQYF
TRBV4-1	TRBD2	CASSQRGGLAGGPYEQYF
TRBV13	.	CASSISESSYNEQFF
TRBV29-1	TRBD2	CSVGRGRSYEQYF
TRBV6-1	.	CASSAAPTGAQETQYF
TRBV7-3	TRBD2	CASSVSSGTIYNEQFF
TRBV28	.	CASSYQGGPYEQYF
TRBV6-4	TRBD1	CATQRQGEGYEQYF
TRBV6-5	TRBD1	CASSTGGGSAGYTF
TRBV28	TRBD1	CASSSPGQGAFEAFF
TRBV5-1	.	CASSLPSRGEDTQYF
TRBV6-6	.	CASSYSRNRDKAFF
TRBV4-1	TRBD1	CASSLIGTGARGYTF
TRBV11-2	.	CASSLVDSSGNTIYF
TRBV6-6	.	CASSSRTDSSYEQYF
TRBV4-2	.	CASSQAQGTDYEQYF